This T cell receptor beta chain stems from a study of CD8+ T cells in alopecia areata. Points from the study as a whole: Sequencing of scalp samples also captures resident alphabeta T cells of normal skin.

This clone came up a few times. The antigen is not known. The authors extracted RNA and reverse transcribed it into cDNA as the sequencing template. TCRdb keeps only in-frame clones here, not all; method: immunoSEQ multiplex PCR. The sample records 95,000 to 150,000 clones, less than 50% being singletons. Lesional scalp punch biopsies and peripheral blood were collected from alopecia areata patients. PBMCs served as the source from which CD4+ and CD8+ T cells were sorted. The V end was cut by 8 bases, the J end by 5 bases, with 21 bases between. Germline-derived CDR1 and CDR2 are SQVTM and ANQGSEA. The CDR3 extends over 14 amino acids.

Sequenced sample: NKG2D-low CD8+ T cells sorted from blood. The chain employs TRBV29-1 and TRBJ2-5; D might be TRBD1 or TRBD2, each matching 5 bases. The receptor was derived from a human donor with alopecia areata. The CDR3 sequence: CSSIGGDLPETQYF. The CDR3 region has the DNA TGCAGCTCAATTGGGGGTGACCTCCCGGAGACCCAGTACTTC.